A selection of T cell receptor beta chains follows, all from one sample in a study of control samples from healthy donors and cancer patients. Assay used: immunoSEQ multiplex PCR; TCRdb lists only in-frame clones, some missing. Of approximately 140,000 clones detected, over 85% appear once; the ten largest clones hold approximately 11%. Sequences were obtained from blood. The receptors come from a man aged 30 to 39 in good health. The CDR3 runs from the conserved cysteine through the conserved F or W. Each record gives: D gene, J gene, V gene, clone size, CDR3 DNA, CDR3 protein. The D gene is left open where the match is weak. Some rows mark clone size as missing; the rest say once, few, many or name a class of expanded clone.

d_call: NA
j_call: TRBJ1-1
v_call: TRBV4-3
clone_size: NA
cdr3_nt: TGCGCCAGCAGCCTCCAGCCAAGGGTAGGGTGGGGAGCTTTCTTT
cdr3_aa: CASSLQPRVGWGAFF

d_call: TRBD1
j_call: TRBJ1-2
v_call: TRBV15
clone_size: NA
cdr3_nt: TGTGCCACCAGCAGAGATAGGGACAGGGTGGGAGGCTACACCTTC
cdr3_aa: CATSRDRDRVGGYTF

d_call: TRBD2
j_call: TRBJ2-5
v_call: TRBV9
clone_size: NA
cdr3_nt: TGTGCCAGCAGCGTAACGAGTAGCGGGCTACAATACCCGGAGACCCAGTACTTC
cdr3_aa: CASSVTSSGLQYPETQYF

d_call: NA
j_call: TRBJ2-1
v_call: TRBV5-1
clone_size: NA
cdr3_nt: TGCGCCAGCAGCTTGCGGCGGTCCGAGCAGTTCTTC
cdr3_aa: CASSLRRSEQFF

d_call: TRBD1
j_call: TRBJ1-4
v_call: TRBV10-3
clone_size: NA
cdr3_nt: TGTGCCATCGGGAGACAGGGGGCGGATGAAAAACTGTTTTTT
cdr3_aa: CAIGRQGADEKLFF

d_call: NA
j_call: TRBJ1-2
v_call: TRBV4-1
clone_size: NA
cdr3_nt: TGCGCCAGCAGCCAAAATGACTTCTCCTCGGCAGTTCGCTACACCTTC
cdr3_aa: CASSQNDFSSAVRYTF

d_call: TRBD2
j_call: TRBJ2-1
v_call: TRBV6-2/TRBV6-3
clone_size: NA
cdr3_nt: TGTGCCAGCAGTTACTCGGGACTAGCGGGGAGCCTGCATGAGCAGTTCTTC
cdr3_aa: CASSYSGLAGSLHEQFF

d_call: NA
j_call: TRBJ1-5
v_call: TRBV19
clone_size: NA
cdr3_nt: TGTGCCAGTAGTTGGGTAGCTCAGCCCCAGCATTTT
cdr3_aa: CASSWVAQPQHF

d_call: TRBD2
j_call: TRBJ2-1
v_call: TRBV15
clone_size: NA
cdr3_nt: TGTGCCACCAGCAGAGATTGGCTAGCGGGGACAAACAATGAGCAGTTCTTC
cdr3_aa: CATSRDWLAGTNNEQFF

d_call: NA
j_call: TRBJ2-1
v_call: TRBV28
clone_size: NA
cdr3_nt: TGTGCCAGCAGTTCCTATGAAATGCAGTTCTTC
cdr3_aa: CASSSYEMQFF

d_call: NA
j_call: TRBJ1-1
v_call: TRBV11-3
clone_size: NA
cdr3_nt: TGTGCCAGCAGCTCTGACCAGGGAACTGAAGCTTTCTTT
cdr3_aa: CASSSDQGTEAFF

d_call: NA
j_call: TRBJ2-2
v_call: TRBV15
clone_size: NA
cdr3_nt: TGTGCCACCAAAAGAGGAGGGGCCGGGGAGCTGTTTTTT
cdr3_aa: CATKRGGAGELFF

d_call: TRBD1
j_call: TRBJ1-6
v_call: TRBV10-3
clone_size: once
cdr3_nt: TGTGCCGTCCGGGACAGCTATAATTCACCCCTCCACTTT
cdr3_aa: CAVRDSYNSPLHF

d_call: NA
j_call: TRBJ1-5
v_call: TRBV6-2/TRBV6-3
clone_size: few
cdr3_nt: TGTGCCAGCAGTTACGTGGGAAGCAATCAGCCCCAGCATTTT
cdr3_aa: CASSYVGSNQPQHF

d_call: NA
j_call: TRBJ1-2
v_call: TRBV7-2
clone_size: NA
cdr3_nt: TGTGCCAGCCTTGGGTGGTGGAATTCTTTTTATGGCTACACCTTC
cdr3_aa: CASLGWWNSFYGYTF

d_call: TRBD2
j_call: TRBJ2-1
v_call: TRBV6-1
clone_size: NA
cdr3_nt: TGTGCCAGCAGTGAAGGGCTAGCGGGAGTGATATTCTTC
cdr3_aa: CASSEGLAGVIFF

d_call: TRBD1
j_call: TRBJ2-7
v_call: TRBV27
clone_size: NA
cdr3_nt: TGTGCCAGCAGTTTGGGACAGGGACTACCTTTGGCCTACTTC
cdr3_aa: CASSLGQGLPLAYF

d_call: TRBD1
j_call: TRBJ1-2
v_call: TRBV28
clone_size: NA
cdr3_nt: TGTGCCAGCACCTCGATCCGGACAGGGGGATCACTCGGGTATGGCTACACCTTC
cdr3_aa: CASTSIRTGGSLGYGYTF

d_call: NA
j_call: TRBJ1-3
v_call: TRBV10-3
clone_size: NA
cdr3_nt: TGTGCCATCAGTGATATGGGGGTAGGGTCTGGAAACACCATATATTTT
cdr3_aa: CAISDMGVGSGNTIYF

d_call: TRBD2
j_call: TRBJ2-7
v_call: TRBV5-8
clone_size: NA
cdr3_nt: TGTGCCAGCAGCTTCTTTCCAGCGGGAGCAGAAGAGCAGTACTTC
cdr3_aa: CASSFFPAGAEEQYF